Shown below are 7 T cell receptor beta chains from a single sample sequenced in a study of T cell repertoires in cytomegalovirus infection. These receptors have no identified antigens. Each CDR3 protein is one row after TCRdb ran MiXCR on the reads. The sample holds roughly 920,000 distinct CDR3 sequences, less than 40% seen once. This specimen was cultured CD8+ T cells from PBMCs, taken from culture after CMV antigen stimulation. The receptors come from a human donor in good health (CMV status not recorded). Some clones in this sample may be carry-over from other donors' samples.

In its sample, this clonotype was seen a few times. This chain connects TRBV7-8 to TRBJ2-7; 8 bases match TRBD1. J was trimmed by 0 bases and V by 5 bases; bases with no gene match: 18. The CDR3 is made up of 19 amino acids. Per the germline V gene, CDR1 is SGHVS and CDR2 is FQNEAQ. CDR3 loop: CASSGITPRRTGNSYEQYF. CDR3 DNA: TGTGCCAGCAGCGGTATAACGCCTCGGAGGACAGGGAACTCCTACGAGCAGTACTTC.

This rearrangement joins TRBV20-1 to TRBJ1-2; D may be TRBD1 (5 bases). Germline CDR1 is DFQATT and CDR2 is SNEGSKA (reference sequence). This CDR3 region has 12 residues. V gave up 5 bases and J gave up 5 bases, with 12 bases separating them. The CDR3 here is CSARDRAYGYTF. DNA for the CDR3: TGCAGTGCTCGGGACCGCGCTTATGGCTACACCTTC.

In this sample, this clonotype turned up a few times. A read error may explain this, as a much larger clone is one base away. The chain has TRBV7-9 and TRBJ2-5; TRBD2 matches 12 bases. V was clipped by 4 bases and J by 3 bases; unmatched bases: 0. Germline V lookup: CDR1 SEHNR, CDR2 FQNEAQ (reference sequence). The CDR3 consists of 14 residues. The CDR3 spells CASSWTSGKETQYF. Written as DNA, the CDR3 is TGTGCCAGCAGCTGGACTAGCGGGAAAGAGACCCAGTACTTC.

The chain combines TRBV6-6 with TRBJ1-2; 7 nucleotides align to TRBD1. CDR1 is MNHNY, CDR2 SVGAGI, per germline (reference sequence). CDR3 length: 15 residues. V shed 2 bases and J 1 base; nucleotides not matched to a gene: 4. The CDR3 coding sequence is TGTGCCAGCAGTTACATCGCAGGGGGTAACTATGGCTACACCTTC. Protein: CASSYIAGGNYGYTF.

At least ten counts were recorded for this clonotype. The J gene is TRBJ2-7, the V gene TRBV9, with 9 nucleotides matching TRBD2. J was trimmed by 2 bases and V by 4 bases; bases with no gene match: 7. The CDR3 has 15 residues. Germline V lookup: CDR1 SGDLS, CDR2 YYNGEE. In nucleotides, the CDR3 is TGTGCCAGCAGCTTAGGGCTAGCGGGGACCTACGAGCAGTACTTC. It is translated as CASSLGLAGTYEQYF. The entire variable domain, with the rest obtained from reference TRBV9 and TRBJ2-7, is as follows: DSGVTQTPKHLITATGQRVTLRCSPRSGDLSVYWYQQSLDQGLQFLIQYYNGEERAKGNILERFSAQQFPDLHSELNLSSLELGDSALYFCASSLGLAGTYEQYFGPGTRLTVT.

Many counts were recorded for this clonotype. The chain is built from TRBV27 and TRBJ2-7; 7 nucleotides agree with TRBD1. Germline trimming cut 6 bases from V and 5 bases from J; bases unmatched to any gene: 7. Germline assignment: CDR1 MNHEY and CDR2 SMNVEV (reference sequence). The CDR3 sequence is 13 residues long. In DNA, the CDR3 is TGTGCCAGCAGCCCAAGACAGGGCCACGAGCAGTACTTC. Translated: CASSPRQGHEQYF.

V gene TRBV27 combines with J gene TRBJ2-2; TRBD2 matches at 10 bases. Trimming cost V 9 bases and J 3 bases; bases outside gene matches: 4. The CDR3 has 14 amino acids. Looked up from germline, CDR1 is MNHEY and CDR2 is SMNVEV (reference sequence). The DNA of the CDR3 is TGTGCCAGTACCAGCGGGGGGGACACCGGGGAGCTGTTTTTT. Its translation: CASTSGGDTGELFF.